These 23 T cell receptor beta chains came from one sample sequenced in a study of blood T cells in healthy people across ages. The authors ran a second PCR of 7 to 11 cycles using a sample-barcoded 5' primer and a J-beta primer mix. TCRdb re-analysed the 5' RACE reads in MiXCR, keeping a single row per CDR3 protein. The repertoire holds 450,000 to 600,000 distinct CDR3 sequences, with roughly a quarter as singletons. This sample was also put to use in a study of T cells of mothers and their children.

What was sequenced was blood. The receptors stem from a boy under 10 years old in good health.

Comment on this clonotype: A much larger clonotype is one base distant, so this may be a read error. This sequence joins TRBV5-5 and TRBJ2-7; weak D call: TRBD2 (6 bases). Germline-derived CDR1 and CDR2 are SGHKS and YYEKEE (reference sequence). The CDR3 is 13 amino acids. CDR3 in amino acids: CAGSGQGVYEQYF. The CDR3 coding sequence is TGTGCCGGCAGCGGGCAGGGAGTCTACGAGCAGTACTTC.

This clonotype showed up many times. The gene calls are TRBV7-8 and TRBJ1-2, with D possibly TRBD1 on 6 matching bases. V gave up 4 bases and J gave up 6 bases, with 21 bases separating them. Per germline, CDR1 SGHVS and CDR2 FQNEAQ. The CDR3 is 16 residues long. As DNA, the CDR3 is TGTGCCAGCAGCTCATACAGACAGGAGGGGGGAGATGGCTACACCTTC. Translated, it gives CASSSYRQEGGDGYTF.

J is TRBJ2-5 and V is TRBV19; possible D gene TRBD1, 5 bases. The J call may not be correct, given that the DNA end is closer to TRBJ2-7. CDR1 LNHDA and CDR2 SQIVND come from the germline V gene (reference sequence). This CDR3 comprises 13 residues. The CDR3 region has the DNA TGTGCCATCCAGGACACGAGAACCTACGAGCAGTACTTC. This sequence encodes CAIQDTRTYEQYF.

This clonotype has at least ten counts. V is TRBV12-3 or TRBV12-4 and J is TRBJ2-7; D gene unclear. This CDR3 has 13 amino acids. V lost 6 bases to trimming and J lost 1 base, with 10 bases between them. Here the CDR3 reads CASSLTGSYEQYF. In DNA, the CDR3 is TGTGCCAGCAGCTTGACCGGATCCTACGAGCAGTACTTC.

This clonotype was counted a few times. The chain joins TRBV5-6 to TRBJ2-5; D not certain. There are 15 residues in the CDR3. Germline loops: CDR1 SGHDT, CDR2 YYEEEE. The V end was cut by 1 base, the J end by 2 bases, with 12 bases between. CDR3 region: CASSLTTTFQETQYF. CDR3 bases: TGTGCCAGCAGCTTGACAACCACCTTTCAAGAGACCCAGTACTTC.

The CDR3 sequence: CASSFGGSTSPLHF. DNA for the CDR3: TGTGCCAGCAGTTTTGGTGGCTCGACTTCACCCCTCCACTTT. This rearrangement joins TRBV12-3 or TRBV12-4 to TRBJ1-6; D unclear. The CDR3 contains 14 residues. Trimming took off 3 bases at V and 9 bases at J, with 12 bases between the two ends.

V usage is TRBV28 and J usage is TRBJ2-1; D gene ambiguous. Judging by the DNA end, TRBJ2-7 fits better; the J call may be wrong. Looked up from germline, CDR1 is MDHEN and CDR2 is SYDVKM. This CDR3 has 13 amino acids. The CDR3 loop reads CASSINPPREQYF. Written as DNA, the CDR3 is TGTGCCAGCAGTATTAATCCCCCTCGGGAGCAGTACTTC.

The gene calls are TRBV5-1 and TRBJ2-5; D unclear. This CDR3 region has 15 residues. The germline gives CDR1 SGHRS, CDR2 YFSETQ. V lost 1 base and J lost 3, with 13 bases in between. The CDR3 spells CASSLRAESEETQYF. CDR3 bases: TGCGCCAGCAGCTTGAGGGCGGAATCCGAAGAGACCCAGTACTTC.

The rearrangement links TRBV5-1 to TRBJ2-7; D gene ambiguous. The CDR3 has 15 residues. CDR1 and CDR2 from the germline V gene are SGHRS and YFSETQ. Trimming pared 7 bases from V and 1 base from J, leaving 18 bases between. CDR3 protein: CASQTSTQTSYEQYF. CDR3 DNA: TGCGCCAGCCAAACCTCGACCCAGACTTCCTACGAGCAGTACTTC. Using reference TRBV5-1 and TRBJ2-7 for the parts outside the CDR3, the full variable domain is KAGVTQTPRYLIKTRGQQVTLSCSPISGHRSVSWYQQTPGQGLQFLFEYFSETQRNKGNFPGRFSGRQFSNSRSEMNVSTLELGDSALYLCASQTSTQTSYEQYFGPGTRLTVT.

CDR3 sequence (DNA): TGTGCCAGCAGTCCTAAACGGGGTGGTATGAACACTGAAGCTTTCTTT. Amino acids: CASSPKRGGMNTEAFF. The chain carries TRBV6-6 and TRBJ1-1; the D is unclear. The CDR3 has 16 residues. The germline gives CDR1 MNHNY, CDR2 SVGAGI (reference sequence). V lost 5 bases to trimming and J lost 0 bases, with 16 bases between them.

This clonotype has a handful of counts. This chain uses TRBV30 with TRBJ1-3; no clear D gene. Germline V gives CDR1 GTSNPN, CDR2 SVGIG (reference sequence). This CDR3 spans 14 amino acids. Trimming stripped 2 bases from V and 2 bases from J, with 10 bases between. This chain's CDR3 is CAWSTGGTGNTIYF. CDR3 DNA: TGTGCCTGGAGTACCGGCGGTACTGGAAACACCATATATTTT.

The rearrangement joins TRBV7-2 to TRBJ2-3; 11 positions match TRBD2. Germline CDR1 SGHTA, CDR2 FQGNSA. CDR3 length: 15 residues. Germline trimming cut 5 bases from V and 4 bases from J; bases unmatched to any gene: 5. The CDR3 region has the DNA TGTGCCAGCAGCATTAGCGGGAGGGACGCAGATACGCAGTATTTT. As protein: CASSISGRDADTQYF.

The chain links TRBV27 to TRBJ2-1; TRBD1 matches 8 bases. This CDR3 is 16 amino acids long. The V gene's germline CDR1 is MNHEY and CDR2 SMNVEV (reference sequence). V gave up 8 bases and J gave up 3 bases; unmatched junction bases: 12. CDR3 in amino acids: CASSPETGALYNEQFF. The DNA for the CDR3 is TGTGCCAGCTCGCCGGAGACAGGGGCCCTCTACAATGAGCAGTTCTTC.

The rearrangement uses TRBV12-3 or TRBV12-4 and TRBJ2-3; 7 nucleotides line up with TRBD1. With 5 bases clipped from V and 2 bases from J, the junction kept 7 bases outside the gene matches. The CDR3 totals 15 residues. The CDR3 sequence is CASSTGQGVTDTQYF. The CDR3 nucleotides read TGTGCCAGCAGTACGGGGCAGGGGGTCACAGATACGCAGTATTTT.

The chain links TRBV25-1 to TRBJ2-5; 7 bases agree with TRBD2. From germline, CDR1 is MGHDK and CDR2 SYGVNS. CDR3 size: 14 residues. With V trimmed by 3 bases and J by 7 bases, 8 bases remained unmatched. In DNA, the CDR3 is TGTGCCAGCAGTGAGCAAGCGGGGCTAGGGACCCAGTACTTC. Translating it yields CASSEQAGLGTQYF.

The table lists this clonotype with a few counts. The chain links TRBV29-1 to TRBJ2-5; maybe TRBD1 (5 bases). V dropped 7 bases and J dropped 7 bases, with 16 bases sitting between them. The CDR3 sequence is 12 residues long. CDR1 and CDR2 (germline): SQVTM, ANQGSEA. The CDR3 region is CSAWVQQGTQYF. CDR3 DNA sequence: TGCAGCGCGTGGGTACAGCAGGGGACCCAGTACTTC.

Concerning this clonotype itself: Since no conserved phenylalanine or tryptophan closes the CDR3, a read error is the likely cause. The DNA is left out, because the CDR3 cannot be placed on it with certainty; the CDR3 is given as TCRdb lists it. V usage is TRBV27 and J usage is TRBJ2-5; whether TRBD2, the table's D call, matches the DNA was not checked. Counting both end residues, the CDR3 totals 14 amino acids. Germline loops: CDR1 MNHEY, CDR2 SMNVEV (reference sequence). The CDR3 here is CASTPYGTSGVKYL.

This clonotype was seen a handful of times. V gene TRBV12-3 or TRBV12-4 combines with J gene TRBJ2-7; a possible D gene is TRBD2 (5 bases). The V gene lost 3 bases and the J gene lost 3 bases, with 33 bases spanning the gap. The CDR3 extends over 21 amino acids. The CDR3, as DNA: TGTGCCAGCAGTTTCGGGCATTTCTGGGAACGGGGTCGAACTTGGGTCTACGAGCAGTACTTC. Its translation: CASSFGHFWERGRTWVYEQYF.

This chain uses TRBV5-5 with TRBJ2-1; D might be TRBD1 or TRBD2, each matching 6 bases. The CDR3 is made up of 16 amino acids. CDR1 is SGHKS and CDR2 is YYEKEE in the germline V gene (reference sequence). V was shortened by 2 bases and J by 3 bases, with 15 bases between the two germline ends. The DNA of the CDR3 is TGTGCCAGCAGCTTAAGAGAGGGGGGTCTCTACAATGAGCAGTTCTTC. It is translated as CASSLREGGLYNEQFF.

The J gene is TRBJ2-5, the V gene TRBV27, with 13 bases that match TRBD2. Germline V gives CDR1 MNHEY, CDR2 SMNVEV (reference sequence). The V segment lost 6 bases and the J segment 5 bases; nucleotides outside the gene matches: 3. The CDR3 consists of 14 residues. CDR3 nucleotide sequence: TGTGCCAGCAGGACGACTAGCGGGAGGGAGACCCAGTACTTC. Translated: CASRTTSGRETQYF.

The gene calls are TRBV7-9 and TRBJ2-1, with D possibly TRBD2 on 6 matching bases. The germline V and J ends were trimmed by 0 bases and 0 bases, with 15 bases remaining between them. This CDR3 has 18 residues. Germline CDR1 SEHNR, CDR2 FQNEAQ (reference sequence). Here the CDR3 DNA reads TGTGCCAGCAGCTTAGCAGGAGGGGCGTTTAGCTCCTACAATGAGCAGTTCTTC. It translates to CASSLAGGAFSSYNEQFF.

On this clonotype itself: One end of the junction is discordant with germline, which a read error may explain. The chain joins TRBV7-9 to TRBJ2-1, with a tentative D call TRBD2 (5 bases). The germline V gene encodes CDR1 SEHNR and CDR2 FQNEAQ (reference sequence). The CDR3 totals 15 residues. The CDR3 sequence: CASSLASAYHNEQFF. The CDR3 region has the DNA TGTGCCAGCAGCTTAGCTAGCGCCTACCACAATGAGCAATTCTTC.

The rearrangement uses TRBV4-1 and TRBJ2-3, with D unresolved. Germline loops: CDR1 MGHRA, CDR2 YSYEKL. The germline V and J ends were trimmed by 2 bases and 0 bases, with 3 bases remaining between them. The CDR3 covers 13 residues. As DNA, the CDR3 is TGCGCCAGCAGCCAACTGAGCACAGATACGCAGTATTTT. Residues: CASSQLSTDTQYF.